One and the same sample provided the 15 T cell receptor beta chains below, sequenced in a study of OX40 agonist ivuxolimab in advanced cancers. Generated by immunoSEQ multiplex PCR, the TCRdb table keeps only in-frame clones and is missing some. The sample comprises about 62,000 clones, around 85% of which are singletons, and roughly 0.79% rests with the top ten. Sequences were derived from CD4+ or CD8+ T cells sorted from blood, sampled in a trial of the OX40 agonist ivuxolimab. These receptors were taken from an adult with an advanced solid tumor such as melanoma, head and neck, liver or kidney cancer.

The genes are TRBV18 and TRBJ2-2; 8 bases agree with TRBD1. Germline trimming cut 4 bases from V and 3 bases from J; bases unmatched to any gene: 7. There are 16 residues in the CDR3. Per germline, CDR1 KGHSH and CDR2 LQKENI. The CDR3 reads CASSLSQGADTGELFF. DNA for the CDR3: TGTGCCAGCTCACTCTCCCAGGGGGCAGACACCGGGGAGCTGTTTTTT.

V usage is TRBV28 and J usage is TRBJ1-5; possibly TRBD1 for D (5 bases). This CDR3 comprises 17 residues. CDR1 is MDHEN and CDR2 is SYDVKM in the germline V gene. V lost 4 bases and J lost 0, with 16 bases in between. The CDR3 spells CASSSASDTFSNQPQHF. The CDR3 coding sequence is TGTGCCAGCAGTTCAGCCTCGGACACCTTTAGCAATCAGCCCCAGCATTTT.

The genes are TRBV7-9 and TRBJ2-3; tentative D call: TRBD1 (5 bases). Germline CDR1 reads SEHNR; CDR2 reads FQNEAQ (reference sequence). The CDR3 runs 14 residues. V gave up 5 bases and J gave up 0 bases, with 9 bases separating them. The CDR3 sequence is CASSVDRSTDTQYF. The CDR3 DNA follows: TGTGCCAGCAGCGTCGACAGAAGCACAGATACGCAGTATTTT.

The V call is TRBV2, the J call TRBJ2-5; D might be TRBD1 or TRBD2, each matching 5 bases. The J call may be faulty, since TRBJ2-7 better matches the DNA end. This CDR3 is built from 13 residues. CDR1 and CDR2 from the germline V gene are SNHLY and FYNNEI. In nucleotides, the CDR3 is TGTGCCAGCAATCCTGGGGGCTCCTACGAGCAGTACTTC. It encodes CASNPGGSYEQYF.

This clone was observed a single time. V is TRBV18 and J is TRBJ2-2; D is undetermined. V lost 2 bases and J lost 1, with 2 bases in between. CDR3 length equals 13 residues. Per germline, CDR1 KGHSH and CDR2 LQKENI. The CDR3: CASSPLNTGELFF. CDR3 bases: TGTGCCAGCTCACCATTGAACACCGGGGAGCTGTTTTTT.

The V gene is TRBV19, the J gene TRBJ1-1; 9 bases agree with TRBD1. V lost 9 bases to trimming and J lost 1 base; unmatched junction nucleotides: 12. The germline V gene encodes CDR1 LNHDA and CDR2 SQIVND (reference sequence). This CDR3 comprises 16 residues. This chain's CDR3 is CASLPGTGRGNTEAFF. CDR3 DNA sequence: TGTGCCAGCCTGCCCGGGACAGGGAGGGGGAACACTGAAGCTTTCTTT.

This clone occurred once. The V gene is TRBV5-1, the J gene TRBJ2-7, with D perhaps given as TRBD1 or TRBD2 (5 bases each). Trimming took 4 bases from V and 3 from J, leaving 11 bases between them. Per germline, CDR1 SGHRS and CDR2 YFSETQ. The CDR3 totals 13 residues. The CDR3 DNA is TGCGCCAGCAGCCGGGACGGGTTCTACGAGCAGTACTTC. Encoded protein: CASSRDGFYEQYF.

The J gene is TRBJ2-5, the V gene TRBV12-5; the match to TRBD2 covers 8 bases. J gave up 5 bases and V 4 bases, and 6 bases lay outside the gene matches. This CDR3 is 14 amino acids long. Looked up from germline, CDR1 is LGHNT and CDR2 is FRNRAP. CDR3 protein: CASGSSGSLETQYF. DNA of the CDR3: TGTGCTAGTGGTTCCAGCGGGAGCCTGGAGACCCAGTACTTC.

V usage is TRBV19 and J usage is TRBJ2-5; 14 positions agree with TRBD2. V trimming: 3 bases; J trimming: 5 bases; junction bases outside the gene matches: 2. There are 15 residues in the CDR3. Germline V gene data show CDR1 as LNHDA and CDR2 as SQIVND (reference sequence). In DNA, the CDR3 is TGTGCCAGTAGTATCGGACTAGCGGGAGGCGAGACCCAGTACTTC. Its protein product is CASSIGLAGGETQYF.

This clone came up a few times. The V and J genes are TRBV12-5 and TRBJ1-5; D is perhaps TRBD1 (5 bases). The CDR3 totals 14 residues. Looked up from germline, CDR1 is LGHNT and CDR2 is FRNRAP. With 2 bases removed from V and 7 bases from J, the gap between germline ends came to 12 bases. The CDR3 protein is CASGLSHGGQPQHF. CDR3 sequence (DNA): TGTGCTAGTGGTTTGTCCCACGGGGGGCAGCCCCAGCATTTT. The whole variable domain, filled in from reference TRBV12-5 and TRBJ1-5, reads DARVTQTPRHKVTEMGQEVTMRCQPILGHNTVFWYRQTMMQGLELLAYFRNRAPLDDSGMPKDRFSAEMPDATLATLKIQPSEPRDSAVYFCASGLSHGGQPQHFGDGTRLSIL.

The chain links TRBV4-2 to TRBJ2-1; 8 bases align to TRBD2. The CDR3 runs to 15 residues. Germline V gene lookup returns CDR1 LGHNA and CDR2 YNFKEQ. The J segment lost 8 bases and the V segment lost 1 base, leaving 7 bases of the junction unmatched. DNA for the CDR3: TGTGCCAGCAGCCAAGTAGCGGGATTTTTCTATGAGCAGTTCTTC. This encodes CASSQVAGFFYEQFF.

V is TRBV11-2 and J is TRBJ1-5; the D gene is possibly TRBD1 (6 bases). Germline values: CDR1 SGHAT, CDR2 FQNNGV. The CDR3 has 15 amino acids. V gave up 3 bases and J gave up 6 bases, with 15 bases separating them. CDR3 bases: TGTGCCAGCAGCTTCGGACAGAGGGCCAGTCAGCCCCAGCATTTT. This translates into CASSFGQRASQPQHF. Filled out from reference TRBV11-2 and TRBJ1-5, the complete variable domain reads EAGVAQSPRYKIIEKRQSVAFWCNPISGHATLYWYQQILGQGPKLLIQFQNNGVVDDSQLPKDRFSAERLKGVDSTLKIQPAKLEDSAVYLCASSFGQRASQPQHFGDGTRLSIL.

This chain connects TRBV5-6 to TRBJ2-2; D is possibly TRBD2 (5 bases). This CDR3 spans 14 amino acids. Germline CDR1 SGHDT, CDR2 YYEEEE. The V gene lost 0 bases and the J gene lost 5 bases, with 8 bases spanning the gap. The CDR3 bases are TGTGCCAGCAGCTTGGGGACTGTAACCGGGGAGCTGTTTTTT. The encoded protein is CASSLGTVTGELFF. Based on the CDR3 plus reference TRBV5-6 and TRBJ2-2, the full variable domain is DAGVTQSPTHLIKTRGQQVTLRCSPKSGHDTVSWYQQALGQGPQFIFQYYEEEERQRGNFPDRFSGHQFPNYSSELNVNALLLGDSALYLCASSLGTVTGELFFGEGSRLTVL.

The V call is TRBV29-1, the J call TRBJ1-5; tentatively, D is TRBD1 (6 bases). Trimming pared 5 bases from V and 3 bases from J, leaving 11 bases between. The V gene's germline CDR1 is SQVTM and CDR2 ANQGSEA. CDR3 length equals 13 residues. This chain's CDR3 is CSVRQGLNQPQHF. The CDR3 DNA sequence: TGCAGCGTTAGGCAGGGGCTCAATCAGCCCCAGCATTTT.

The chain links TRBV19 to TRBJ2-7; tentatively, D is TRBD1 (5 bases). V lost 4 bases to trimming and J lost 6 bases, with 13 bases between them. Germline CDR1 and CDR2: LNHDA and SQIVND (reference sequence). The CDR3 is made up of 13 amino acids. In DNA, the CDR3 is TGTGCCAGTAGTAGCGACCAGGGTGGCGAGCAGTACTTC. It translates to CASSSDQGGEQYF.